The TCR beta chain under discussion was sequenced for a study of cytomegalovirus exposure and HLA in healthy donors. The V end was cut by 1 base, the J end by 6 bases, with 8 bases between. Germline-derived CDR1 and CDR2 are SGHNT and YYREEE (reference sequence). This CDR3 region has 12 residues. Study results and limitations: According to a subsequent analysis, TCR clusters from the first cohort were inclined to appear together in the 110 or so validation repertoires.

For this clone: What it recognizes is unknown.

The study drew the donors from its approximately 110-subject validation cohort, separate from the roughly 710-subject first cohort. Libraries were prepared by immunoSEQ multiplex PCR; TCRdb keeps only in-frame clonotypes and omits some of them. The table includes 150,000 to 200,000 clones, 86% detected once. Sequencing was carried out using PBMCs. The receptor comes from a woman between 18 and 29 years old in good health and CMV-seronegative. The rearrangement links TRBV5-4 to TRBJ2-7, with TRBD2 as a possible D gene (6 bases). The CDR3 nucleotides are TGTGCCAGCAGCTTGACGGGAGTCGAGCAGTACTTC. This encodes CASSLTGVEQYF.